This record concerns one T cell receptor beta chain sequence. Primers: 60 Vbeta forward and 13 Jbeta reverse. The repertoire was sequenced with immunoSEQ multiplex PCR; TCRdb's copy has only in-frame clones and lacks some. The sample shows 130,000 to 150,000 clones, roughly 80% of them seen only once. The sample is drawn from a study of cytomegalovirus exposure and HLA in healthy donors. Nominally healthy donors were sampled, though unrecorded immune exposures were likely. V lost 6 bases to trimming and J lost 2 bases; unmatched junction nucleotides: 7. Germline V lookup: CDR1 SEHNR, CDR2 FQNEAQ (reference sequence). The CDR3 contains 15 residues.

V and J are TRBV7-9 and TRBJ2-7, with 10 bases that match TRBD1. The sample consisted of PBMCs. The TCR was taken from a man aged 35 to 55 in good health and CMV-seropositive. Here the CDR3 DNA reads TGTGCCAGCAGGTACACCGGGACAGGGGCCTACGAGCAGTACTTC. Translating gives CASRYTGTGAYEQYF.